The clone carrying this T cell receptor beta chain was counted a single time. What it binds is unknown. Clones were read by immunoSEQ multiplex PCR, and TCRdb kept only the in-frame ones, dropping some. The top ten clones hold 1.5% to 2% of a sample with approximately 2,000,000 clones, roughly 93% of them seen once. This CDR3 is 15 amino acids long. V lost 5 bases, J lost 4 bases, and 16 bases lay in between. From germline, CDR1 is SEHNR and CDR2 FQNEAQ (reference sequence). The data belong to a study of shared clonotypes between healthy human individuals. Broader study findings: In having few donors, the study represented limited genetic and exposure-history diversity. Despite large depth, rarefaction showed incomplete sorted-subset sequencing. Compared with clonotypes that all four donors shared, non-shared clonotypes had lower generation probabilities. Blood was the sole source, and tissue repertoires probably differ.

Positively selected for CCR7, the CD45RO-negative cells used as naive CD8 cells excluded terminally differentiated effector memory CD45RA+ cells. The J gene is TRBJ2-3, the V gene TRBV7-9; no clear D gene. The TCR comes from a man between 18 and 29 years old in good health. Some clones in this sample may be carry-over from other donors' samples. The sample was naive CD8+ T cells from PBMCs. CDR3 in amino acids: CASSEPHPQADTQYF. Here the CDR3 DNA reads TGTGCCAGCAGCGAACCCCACCCACAAGCAGATACGCAGTATTTT.